The present entry profiles one T cell receptor (beta chain) with its context. What it binds is not known. The CDR3 is made up of 13 amino acids. Trimming took 6 bases from V and 2 from J, leaving 11 bases between them. CDR1 and CDR2 from the germline V gene are SGHRS and YFSETQ. Unstimulated Tregs (CD4+CD25+CD127-) and CD4+CD25- non-Tregs were sorted from PBMCs. Sequencing was performed with immunoSEQ multiplex PCR; in TCRdb, only in-frame clones are kept and a portion is missing. The table lists some 74,000 clones, 91% of them singletons. This sample stems from a study of Tregs in tolerant kidney transplant recipients. Study-wide results and caveats: The most relevant donor-specific Treg TCRbeta repertoire apparently came from expansion with activated donor B cells. Biological reproducibility was not directly addressed, but technical replication error appeared minimal.

Source: Tregs from blood, taken before the transplant. The sequence derives from a human donor who received a combined kidney and bone marrow transplant. The rearrangement links TRBV5-1 to TRBJ1-1; possibly TRBD1 for D (6 bases). The chain's CDR3 is CASTAGANTEAFF. DNA for the CDR3: TGCGCCAGCACGGCAGGGGCAAACACTGAAGCTTTCTTT.